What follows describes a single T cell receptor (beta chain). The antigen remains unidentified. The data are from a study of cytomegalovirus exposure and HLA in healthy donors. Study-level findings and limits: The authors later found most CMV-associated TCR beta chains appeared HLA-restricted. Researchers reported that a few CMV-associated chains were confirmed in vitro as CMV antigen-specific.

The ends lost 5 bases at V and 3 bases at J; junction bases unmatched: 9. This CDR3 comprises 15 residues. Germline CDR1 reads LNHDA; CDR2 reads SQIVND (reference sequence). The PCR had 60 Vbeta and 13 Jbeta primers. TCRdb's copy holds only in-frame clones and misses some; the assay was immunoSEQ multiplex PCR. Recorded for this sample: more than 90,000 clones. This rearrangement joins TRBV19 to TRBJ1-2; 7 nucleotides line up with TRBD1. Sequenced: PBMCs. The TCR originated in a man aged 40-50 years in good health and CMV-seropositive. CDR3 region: CASSDRDGLHYGYTF. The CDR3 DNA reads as TGTGCCAGTAGTGACAGGGACGGTTTGCACTATGGCTACACCTTC.